This T cell receptor beta chain was sequenced in a study of blood T cell repertoires in COVID-19. About the study: Italy, Spain and the United States were the sources of the convalescent and acute COVID-19 samples.

Germline-derived CDR1 and CDR2 are GTSNPN and SVGIG (reference sequence). Deletions cut 3 bases from V and 4 bases from J, with 16 bases between. The CDR3 is made up of 15 amino acids. The method was immunoSEQ multiplex PCR; TCRdb's version includes in-frame clones alone and lacks a portion of them. The sample records approximately 240,000 clones, around nine tenths being singletons. What was sequenced was PBMCs or T cells enriched from blood (not recorded which). This receptor was identified in a woman younger than 35 who had recovered from COVID-19. The V gene is TRBV30, the J gene TRBJ1-3; tentative D call: TRBD1 (5 bases). CDR3 sequence: CAWSASGGQGNTIYF. The CDR3 nucleotides are TGTGCCTGGAGCGCAAGCGGGGGTCAAGGAAACACCATATATTTT.